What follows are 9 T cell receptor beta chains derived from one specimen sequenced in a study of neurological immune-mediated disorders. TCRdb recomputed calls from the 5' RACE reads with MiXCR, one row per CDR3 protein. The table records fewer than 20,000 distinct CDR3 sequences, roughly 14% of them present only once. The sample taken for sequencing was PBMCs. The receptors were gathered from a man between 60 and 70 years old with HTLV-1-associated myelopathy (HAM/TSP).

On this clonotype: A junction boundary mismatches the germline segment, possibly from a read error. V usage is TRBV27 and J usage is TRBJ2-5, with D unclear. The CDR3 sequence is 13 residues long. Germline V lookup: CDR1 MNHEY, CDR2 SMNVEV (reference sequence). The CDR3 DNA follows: TGTGTCAGCAGCCAACGGGCCCAAGAGACCCAGTACTTC. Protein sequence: CVSSQRAQETQYF.

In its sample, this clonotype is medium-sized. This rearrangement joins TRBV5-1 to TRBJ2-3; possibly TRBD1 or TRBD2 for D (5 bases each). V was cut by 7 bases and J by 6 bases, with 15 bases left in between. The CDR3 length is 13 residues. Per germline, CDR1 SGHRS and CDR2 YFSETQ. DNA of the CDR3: TGCGCCAGCGGGGACGGTGTGTCGGATACGCAGTATTTT. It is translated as CASGDGVSDTQYF.

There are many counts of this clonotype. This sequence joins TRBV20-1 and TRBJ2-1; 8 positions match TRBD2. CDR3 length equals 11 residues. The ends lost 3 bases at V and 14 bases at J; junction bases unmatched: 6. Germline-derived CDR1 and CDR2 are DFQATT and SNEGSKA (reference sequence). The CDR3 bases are TGCAGTGCTAGGGCCGGGACTAGTAAGTTCTTC. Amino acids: CSARAGTSKFF.

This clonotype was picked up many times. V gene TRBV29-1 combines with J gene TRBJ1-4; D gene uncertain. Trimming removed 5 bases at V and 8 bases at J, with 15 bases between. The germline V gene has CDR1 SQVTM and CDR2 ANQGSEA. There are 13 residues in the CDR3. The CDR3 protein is CSVRLPSGEKLFF. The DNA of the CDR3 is TGCAGCGTTAGGTTGCCTTCGGGAGAAAAACTGTTTTTT.

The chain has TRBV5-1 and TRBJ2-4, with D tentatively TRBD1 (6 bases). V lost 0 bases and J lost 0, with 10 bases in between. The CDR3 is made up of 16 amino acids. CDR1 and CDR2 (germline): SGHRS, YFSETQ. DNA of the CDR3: TGCGCCAGCAGCTTGGGCAGGGGTCAAGCCAAAAACATTCAGTACTTC. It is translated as CASSLGRGQAKNIQYF. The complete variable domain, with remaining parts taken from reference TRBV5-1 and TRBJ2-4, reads KAGVTQTPRYLIKTRGQQVTLSCSPISGHRSVSWYQQTPGQGLQFLFEYFSETQRNKGNFPGRFSGRQFSNSRSEMNVSTLELGDSALYLCASSLGRGQAKNIQYFGAGTRLSVL.

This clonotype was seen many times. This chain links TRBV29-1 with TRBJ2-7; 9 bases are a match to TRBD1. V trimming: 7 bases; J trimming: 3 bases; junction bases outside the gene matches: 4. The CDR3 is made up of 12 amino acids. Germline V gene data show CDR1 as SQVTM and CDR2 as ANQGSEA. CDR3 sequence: CSAQGANYEQYF. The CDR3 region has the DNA TGCAGCGCACAGGGGGCCAACTACGAGCAGTACTTC.

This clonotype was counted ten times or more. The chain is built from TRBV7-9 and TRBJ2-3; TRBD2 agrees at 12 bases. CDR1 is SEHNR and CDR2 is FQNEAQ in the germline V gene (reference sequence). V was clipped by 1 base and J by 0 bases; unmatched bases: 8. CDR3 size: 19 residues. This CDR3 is CASSLGLAGVPSSTDTQYF. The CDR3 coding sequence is TGTGCCAGCAGCTTAGGACTAGCGGGGGTCCCTAGCAGCACAGATACGCAGTATTTT.

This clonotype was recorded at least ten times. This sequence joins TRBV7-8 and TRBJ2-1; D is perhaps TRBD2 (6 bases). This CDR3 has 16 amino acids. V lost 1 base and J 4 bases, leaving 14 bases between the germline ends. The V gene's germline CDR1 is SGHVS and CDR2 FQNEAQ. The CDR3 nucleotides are TGTGCCAGCAGCTTAGGAGGGCGGGGAACATACAATGAGCAGTTCTTC. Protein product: CASSLGGRGTYNEQFF.

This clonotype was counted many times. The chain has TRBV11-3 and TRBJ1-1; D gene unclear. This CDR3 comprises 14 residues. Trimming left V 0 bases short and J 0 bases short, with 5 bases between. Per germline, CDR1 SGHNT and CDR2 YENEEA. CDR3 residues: CASSLEAVNTEAFF. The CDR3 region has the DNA TGTGCCAGCAGCTTAGAGGCGGTGAACACTGAAGCTTTCTTT.